The rows below give T cell receptor beta chains drawn from one sample of a study of shared clonotypes between healthy human individuals. Sequencing was performed with immunoSEQ multiplex PCR; in TCRdb, only in-frame clones are kept and a portion is missing. The sample has more than 200,000 clones, 65% seen once; the top ten hold 11%. Sequencing was performed on memory CD4+ T cells sorted from blood. The receptors were gathered from a young man in good health. The CDR3 runs from the conserved cysteine through the conserved F or W. The D gene is left open where the match is weak. Not all rows give a size; the values are once, few, many and, for expanded clones, a class.

clone_size j_call v_call d_call cdr3_nt cdr3_aa
once TRBJ1-1 TRBV5-6 - TGTGCCAGCAGCTTCTCAACGAACACTGAAGCTTTCTTT CASSFSTNTEAFF
- TRBJ2-7 TRBV10-1 - TGCGCCAGCAGCTCGGGACGAAACTACGAGCAGTACTTC CASSSGRNYEQYF
- TRBJ1-2 TRBV5-6 - TGTGCCAGCAGTCGGGAAAGGGGGTTTGGCTATGGCTACACCTTC CASSRERGFGYGYTF
- TRBJ2-5 TRBV6-8 TRBD1 TGTGCCAGCAGGGCGGGGGACAGGGGAGAAATCTATCAGTACTTC CASRAGDRGEIYQYF
few TRBJ1-4 TRBV29-1 TRBD1 TGCAGCGTTGAAGATGGGACAGGGGGCGTGCGGAAACTGTTTTTT CSVEDGTGGVRKLFF
- TRBJ1-4 TRBV27 - TGTGCCAGCAGTTTGCGGCAGAGAAATGAAAAACTGTTTTTT CASSLRQRNEKLFF
- TRBJ2-1 TRBV5-1 - TGCGCCAGCAGCTTGCAGGGGAATGAGCAGTTCTTC CASSLQGNEQFF
- TRBJ2-3 TRBV7-2 - TGTGCCAGCAGCTTACAGACCAGAGATACGCAGTATTTT CASSLQTRDTQYF
once TRBJ2-1 TRBV10-2 TRBD2 TGCGCCAGCAGTGTGGTCGCCTCTCGGACTAGCGGGAGCCTCTACAATGAGCAGTTCTTC CASSVVASRTSGSLYNEQFF
- TRBJ2-7 TRBV6-5 - TGTGCCAGCAGGGAATCCGGACATGCCTCCTACGAGCAGTACTTC CASRESGHASYEQYF
- TRBJ2-1 TRBV5-1 - TGCGCCAGCAGCTGGCAGGGTATCAATGAGCAGTTCTTC CASSWQGINEQFF
- TRBJ2-5 TRBV11-2 TRBD1 TGTGCCAGCAGTTCAGGGACAGGGTACCAAGAGACCCAGTACTTC CASSSGTGYQETQYF
once TRBJ2-3 TRBV5-4 - TGTGCCAGCAGCTTGTATGCGTCGCAGGTGGTAGGCACAGATACGCAGTATTTT CASSLYASQVVGTDTQYF
- TRBJ2-3 TRBV5-1 - TGCGCCAGCAGCCTCGTACCTAGCACAGATACGCAGTATTTT CASSLVPSTDTQYF
- TRBJ2-7 TRBV28 - TGTGCCAGCAGTTTGGGGCGGGCCTACGAGCAGTACTTC CASSLGRAYEQYF
- TRBJ1-5 TRBV2 - TGTGCCAGCAGTGGTACAGGGCCAAATCAGCCCCAGCATTTT CASSGTGPNQPQHF
- TRBJ2-5 TRBV28 TRBD2 TGTGCCAGTGGAGAGGGAGGGTGGGAGACCCAGTACTTC CASGEGGWETQYF
- TRBJ2-7 TRBV4-3 TRBD1 TGCGCCAGCAGCCAAGATCACGAGGGGGCGGGGCAGTACTTC CASSQDHEGAGQYF
- TRBJ1-2 TRBV30 - TGTGCCTGGACGACAGGACACTATGGCTACACCTTC CAWTTGHYGYTF
- TRBJ2-3 TRBV29-1 - TGCAGCGTTATGTCGGCAGATACGCAGTATTTT CSVMSADTQYF
few TRBJ2-5 TRBV5-4 TRBD1 TGTGCCAGCAGCGACCGGGACAGGGTGTGGGAGACCCAGTACTTC CASSDRDRVWETQYF
many TRBJ1-1 TRBV11-2 - TGTGCCAGCAGCTTCCCGGGACTGCCAAACACTGAAGCTTTCTTT CASSFPGLPNTEAFF
- TRBJ1-5 TRBV18 - TGTGCCAGCTCACCCGGCGGGTCTTTGAATCAGCCCCAGCATTTT CASSPGGSLNQPQHF
few TRBJ2-1 TRBV4-1 - TGCGCCAGCAGCCAACTCGACCTGGTCTCCTACAATGAGCAGTTCTTC CASSQLDLVSYNEQFF
- TRBJ2-7 TRBV28 TRBD2 TGTGCCAGCAGTTTTAGGACTAGCGGGAGGTACAACGAGCAGTACTTC CASSFRTSGRYNEQYF
- TRBJ2-5 TRBV29-1 - TGCAGCGTTGAAGGGACAGAACAAGAGACCCAGTACTTC CSVEGTEQETQYF
- TRBJ2-7 TRBV5-1 - TGCGCCAGCAGCTTGGCGGGGGCGTTCGACAGGGTCAACGAGCAGTACTTC CASSLAGAFDRVNEQYF
- TRBJ1-2 TRBV30 TRBD1 TGTGCCTGGAGTGTACATTTGAGAGGGGGCAACTATGGCTACACCTTC CAWSVHLRGGNYGYTF
- TRBJ1-1 TRBV10-1 - TGCGCCAGCAAAGGGGGTATGAACACTGAAGCTTTCTTT CASKGGMNTEAFF
- TRBJ2-3 TRBV5-1 - TGCGCCAGCAGCTTGGCCGTCCAGTTAGATACGCAGTATTTT CASSLAVQLDTQYF
few TRBJ2-7 TRBV15 - TGTGCCACCAGCAGAGAGGGTTACGAGCAGTACTTC CATSREGYEQYF